This T cell receptor (beta chain) was observed in a study of radiation and T cells in renal cell carcinoma. Whole-study results and caveats: Top tumor clonotypes rose in blood 2 weeks post-radiation, then contracted.

The repertoire was sequenced with immunoSEQ multiplex PCR; TCRdb's copy has only in-frame clones and lacks some. The sample has about 130,000 clones, about four fifths seen once. Looked up from germline, CDR1 is MDHEN and CDR2 is SYDVKM. V lost 1 base and J lost 5, with 12 bases in between. CDR3 size: 15 residues. This clone was counted a few times. What it binds is unknown. Time point described: baseline pretreatment blood. The treatment: 15 Gy SBRT to primary tumor, nephrectomy 4 weeks later. Blood was sampled at baseline, 2 weeks and 4 weeks after SBRT. The tumor was a clear cell renal cell carcinoma.

This TCR derives from a woman in her sixties or seventies with renal cell carcinoma. Material: blood, obtained from a patient whose treatment included radiotherapy and nephrectomy. This rearrangement joins TRBV28 to TRBJ1-5, with TRBD1 as a possible D gene (5 bases). CDR3 residues: CASSLSGPGDQPQHF. The CDR3 DNA follows: TGTGCCAGCAGTTTATCGGGGCCGGGGGATCAGCCCCAGCATTTT.